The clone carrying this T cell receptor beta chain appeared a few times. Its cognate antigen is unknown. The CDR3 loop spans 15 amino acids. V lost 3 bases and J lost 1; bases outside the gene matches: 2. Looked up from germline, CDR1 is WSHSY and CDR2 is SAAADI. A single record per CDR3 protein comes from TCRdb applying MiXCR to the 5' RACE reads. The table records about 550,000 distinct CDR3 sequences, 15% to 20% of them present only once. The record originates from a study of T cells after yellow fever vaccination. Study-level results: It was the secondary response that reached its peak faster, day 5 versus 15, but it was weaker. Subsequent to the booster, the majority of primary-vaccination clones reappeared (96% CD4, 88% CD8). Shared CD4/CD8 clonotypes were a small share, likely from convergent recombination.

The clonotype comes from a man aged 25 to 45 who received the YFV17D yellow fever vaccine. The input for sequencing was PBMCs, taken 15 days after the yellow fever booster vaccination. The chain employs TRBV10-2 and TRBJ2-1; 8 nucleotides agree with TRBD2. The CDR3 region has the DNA TGCGCCAGCAGTGATAGCGGGATTTCCTACAATGAGCAGTTCTTC. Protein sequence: CASSDSGISYNEQFF.